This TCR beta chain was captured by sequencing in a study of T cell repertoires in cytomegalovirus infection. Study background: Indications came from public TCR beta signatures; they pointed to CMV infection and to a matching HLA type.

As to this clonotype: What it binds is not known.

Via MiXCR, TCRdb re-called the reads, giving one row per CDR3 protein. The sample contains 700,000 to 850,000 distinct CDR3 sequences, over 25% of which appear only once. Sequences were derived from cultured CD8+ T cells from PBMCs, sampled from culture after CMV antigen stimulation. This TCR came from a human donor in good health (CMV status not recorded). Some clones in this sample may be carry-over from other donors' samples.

The CDR3 nucleotides are TGCGCCAGCAGCTTGGTTGGTTGGTTGGGGAGGAACACTGAAGCTTTCTTT. Translated, it gives CASSLVGWLGRNTEAFF. The chain joins TRBV5-1 to TRBJ1-1; no clear D. Germline loops: CDR1 SGHRS, CDR2 YFSETQ. Trimming took off 0 bases at V and 1 base at J, with 16 bases between the two ends. This CDR3 spans 17 amino acids.